One T cell receptor (beta chain) is described in this entry. The specificity of this receptor is unknown. Nothing much larger sits one base from this clone, and base qualities are not available. The sample comes from a study of T cell responses to AZD1222 COVID-19 vaccine (dated by TCRdb to the early 2020s). General notes on the study: Because spike-specific TCR depth and breadth did not differ between the two schedules, AZD1222 recipients who got a second dose at roughly 4 weeks were pooled with those who got a second dose at roughly 12 weeks. Trial participants were enrolled into age subgroups of 18-55, 56-69 and 70-plus years, which contained around 140, 26 and 57 TCR-sequenced participants, respectively. TCR sequencing was performed for about 250 trial participants, of whom roughly 200 were given two doses of AZD1222 and around 25 were given two doses of MenACWY control vaccine.

The CDR3 regions of human TCRbeta chains were analyzed by immunosequencing. The paper's processing steps were these. TCRs in the repertoires were matched against a reference library of SARS-CoV-2-specific TCRs that had been generated with the MIRA antigen-specificity platform. Breadth was defined as the fraction of unique TCRs that were SARS-CoV-2-associated, and depth was defined as the fraction of total T cells that were SARS-CoV-2-associated. Each spike-specific TCR was assigned to its reactive spike region and to a CD4 or CD8 class using the MIRA data. Log10-transformed breadth and depth values were compared by one-way ANOVA with Sidak's multiple comparisons tests. TCRdb retrieved this table from immuneACCESS and kept in-frame rearrangements only. Not all clones are present; in checked studies, unresolved V genes account for under half, and no reason is known for the remainder. Clone size and the V and J calls come from that table; the DNA yielded D and trimming. The sample table records some 150,000 clones; about 93% of these occur just once. The ten largest account for less than 2% of the sample.

This sample's time point label indicates: baseline before first vaccination. Vaccinee samples came from UK trials COV001 and COV002, including a single-blind randomized controlled phase 2/3 trial of AZD1222 (ChAdOx1 nCoV-19) in healthy adults. For TCRbeta chain sequencing, PBMC samples from trial participants were taken at day 0 and at day 28 after the second dose. Trimming takes 1 base from V and 6 bases from J, and the germline ends sit 7 bases apart. Including the terminal cysteine and phenylalanine, the CDR3 comprises 14 residues. Only CDR3 DNA is held: 42 bases, read in frame from base 1. Via the germline V gene (reference sequence), CDR1 is LGHDT and CDR2 YNNKEL. The investigation overall reported the following: A significant rise in spike-specific TCR breadth and depth was observed after two AZD1222 doses relative to day 0 and relative to MenACWY recipients. CD4 TCRs associated with the vaccine covered the entire spike protein, and the dominant responses were in regions 160-218 and 743-854. Reportedly, almost half of the unique spike-specific TCRs recognized epitopes lying outside the regions that are mutated in the B.1.351 and B.1.1.7 variants. The 56-69-year group was small, and its depth increase did not reach significance, likely because of low power. Conclusions about previously exposed vaccinees are limited, since just a handful of AZD1222 recipients were seropositive for SARS-CoV-2 at baseline. Most participants were white British and females outnumbered males, and the authors suggested that clonal diversity may have been underestimated. Because no day 14 peak-response samples were available, repertoires were characterized only after the peak T cell response.

The sample in question was peripheral blood, obtained on day 0 of AZD1222 vaccination. This TCR was recovered from an adult in good health. Here the chain combines TRBV3-1 (or the pseudogene TRBV3-2) and TRBJ1-6, with the D segment identity uncertain. CDR3 protein: CASSQGRVNSPLHF. In nucleotides, the sequence is TGTGCCAGCAGCCAAGGCCGGGTTAATTCACCCCTCCACTTT.